This T cell receptor (beta chain) emerged from a study of blood T cell repertoires in COVID-19. Study summary: COVID-19 samples collected from the United States, Italy and Spain covered acute and convalescent phases.

The authors' processing: Using reference gene primer amplification, nucleated cell counts were estimated. Libraries were prepared by immunoSEQ multiplex PCR; TCRdb keeps only in-frame clonotypes and omits some of them. V, J and clone size were drawn from that table, and D and trimming were deduced from the DNA. The profile covers more than 45,000 clones, with over 80% appearing a single time and 1.2% to 1.5% taken by the ten largest. V shed 4 bases and J 0 bases; nucleotides not matched to a gene: 21. The CDR3 spans 22 residues. Germline V gene data show CDR1 as SNHLY and CDR2 as FYNNEI. Sequences were obtained from peripheral blood. V is TRBV2 and J is TRBJ2-1; 10 bases match TRBD2. This receptor was obtained from a man aged 55 to 70 with acute or convalescent COVID-19. CDR3: CASSAPLPPLAGETISYNEQFF. The CDR3 DNA is TGTGCCAGCAGTGCCCCCCTTCCCCCCCTAGCGGGAGAAACCATCTCCTACAATGAGCAGTTCTTC.